This T cell receptor (beta chain) was sequenced during a study of blood T cell repertoires in COVID-19. Using immunoSEQ multiplex PCR, the repertoire was profiled, and TCRdb retains in-frame clones only, with some absent. The table has more than 85,000 clones, around 90% seen once. The V segment lost 1 base and the J segment 4 bases; nucleotides outside the gene matches: 6. The CDR3 has 16 residues. Germline CDR1 SGDLS, CDR2 YYNGEE. The chain joins TRBV9 to TRBJ2-1; 9 bases line up with TRBD1. The clonotype originates from a human donor in a cohort sampled during active COVID-19. Source material: peripheral blood. This chain's CDR3 is CASSVTGQGLYNEQFF. The CDR3 DNA follows: TGTGCCAGCAGCGTAACGGGACAGGGACTTTACAATGAGCAGTTCTTC.